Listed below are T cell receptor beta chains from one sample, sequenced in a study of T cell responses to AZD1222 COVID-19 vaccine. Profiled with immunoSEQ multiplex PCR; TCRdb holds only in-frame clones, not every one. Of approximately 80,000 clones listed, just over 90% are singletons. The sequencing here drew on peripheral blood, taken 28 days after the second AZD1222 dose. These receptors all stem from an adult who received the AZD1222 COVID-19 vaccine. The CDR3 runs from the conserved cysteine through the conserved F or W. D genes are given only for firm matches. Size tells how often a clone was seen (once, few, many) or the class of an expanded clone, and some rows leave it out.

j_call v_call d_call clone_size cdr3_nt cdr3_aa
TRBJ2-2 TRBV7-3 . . TGTGCCAGCAGCCCATTCTTAGGGGATAACACCGGGGAGCTGTTTTTT CASSPFLGDNTGELFF
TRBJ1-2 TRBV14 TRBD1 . TGTGCCAGCAGCCCAACAGGGGGCCCCGTAAGAGGCTACACCTTC CASSPTGGPVRGYTF
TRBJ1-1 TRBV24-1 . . TGTGCCACCAGTGACCCCCGGGGGGGCGGGGACACTGAAGCTTTCTTT CATSDPRGGGDTEAFF
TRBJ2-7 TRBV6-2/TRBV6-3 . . TGTGCCAGCAGTTACTCGGGTTTTTTGGGTCCTTACGAGCAGTACTTC CASSYSGFLGPYEQYF
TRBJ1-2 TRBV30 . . TGTGCCTGGGGTCGGGACTATGGCTACACCTTC CAWGRDYGYTF
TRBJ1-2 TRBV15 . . TGTGCCACCAGCAGAGATAGTGATCAGAGCTACACCTTC CATSRDSDQSYTF
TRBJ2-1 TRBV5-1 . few TGCGCCAGCAGCTGGACAGCCGGTGAGCAGTTCTTC CASSWTAGEQFF
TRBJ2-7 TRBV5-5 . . TGTGCCAGCAGCCTAGCCGGGACAAGCTCCTACGAGCAGTACTTC CASSLAGTSSYEQYF
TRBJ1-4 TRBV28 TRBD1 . TGTGCCAGCAGACAGGGGGCGGCAACTAATGAAAAACTGTTTTTT CASRQGAATNEKLFF
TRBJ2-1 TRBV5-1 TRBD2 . TGCGCCAGCAGCTTTAGCGGGGGAGAGTACAATGAGCAGTTCTTC CASSFSGGEYNEQFF
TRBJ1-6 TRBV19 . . TGTGCCAGTAGAGGAGACGGTTATTCACCCCTCCACTTT CASRGDGYSPLHF
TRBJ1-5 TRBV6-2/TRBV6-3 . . TGTGCCAGCAGTTACGCTCGTCAGCCCCAGCATTTT CASSYARQPQHF
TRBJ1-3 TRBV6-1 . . TGTGCCAGCAGAGGGACAAATCTAGGAAACACCATATATTTT CASRGTNLGNTIYF
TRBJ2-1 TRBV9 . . TGTGCCAGCAGCGTAGCCAATGAGCAGTTCTTC CASSVANEQFF
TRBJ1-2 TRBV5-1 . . TGCGCCAGCAGGGCTCCGGGGGACGTAGACTATGGCTACACCTTC CASRAPGDVDYGYTF
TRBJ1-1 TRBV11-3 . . TGTGCCAGCAGCTTAGGACGGGCTGAAGCTTTCTTT CASSLGRAEAFF
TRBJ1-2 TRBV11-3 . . TGTGCCAGCAGCAATACCTACCGCGGTACCGGGGGGATTATCTATGGCTACACCTTC CASSNTYRGTGGIIYGYTF
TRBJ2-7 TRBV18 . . TGTGCCAGCTCACCACCACAGCCAGCCTACGAGCAGTACTTC CASSPPQPAYEQYF
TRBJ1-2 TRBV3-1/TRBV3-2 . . TGTGCCAGCAGCCTCCACAGGGCTAACTATGGCTACACCTTC CASSLHRANYGYTF
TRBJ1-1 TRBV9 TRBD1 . TGTGCCAGCAGCGGGACAGGGGAAGCTTTCTTT CASSGTGEAFF
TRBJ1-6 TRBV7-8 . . TGTGCCAGCAGCTCTCAGGGATCCTCGGGGGCACCCCTCCACTTT CASSSQGSSGAPLHF
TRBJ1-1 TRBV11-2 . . TGTGCCAGCAGCCCGAACGGGAGAATGAACACTGAAGCTTTCTTT CASSPNGRMNTEAFF
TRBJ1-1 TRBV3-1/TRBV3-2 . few TGTGCCAGCAGCCAGATCAGCGCCCACACTGAAGCTTTCTTT CASSQISAHTEAFF
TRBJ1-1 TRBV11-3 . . TGTGCCAGCAGCTTAACCATTAGCGACACTGAAGCTTTCTTT CASSLTISDTEAFF
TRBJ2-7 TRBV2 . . TGTGCCAGCAGTCAGACCTACGAGCAGTACTTC CASSQTYEQYF
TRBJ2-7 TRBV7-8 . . TGTGCCAGCAGCTTAGGTGAAGGGTTGACCATTTACGAGCAGTACTTC CASSLGEGLTIYEQYF
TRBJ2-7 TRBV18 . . TGTGCCAGCTCACCACCGGCCGCAAACTTTCGGGGCGAGCAGTACTTC CASSPPAANFRGEQYF
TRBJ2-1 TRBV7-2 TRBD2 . TGTGCCAGCTTCCTGGGTAGCGGGGGATATGAGCAGTTCTTC CASFLGSGGYEQFF
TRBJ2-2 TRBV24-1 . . TGTGCCACCAGTGATACCAGGCGGAGAGCGAACACCGGGGAGCTGTTTTTT CATSDTRRRANTGELFF
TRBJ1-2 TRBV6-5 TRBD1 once TGTGCCAGCAGGAAAGGACAGGGCTATGGCTACACCTTC CASRKGQGYGYTF
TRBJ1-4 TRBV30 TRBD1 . TGTGCCTGGAACCCAGGCCCATTGTGGACAGGGGGTGAAAAACTGTTTTTT CAWNPGPLWTGGEKLFF
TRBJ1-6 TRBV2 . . TGTGCCAGCAGTACCTCCTCCCTACTCTATAATTCACCCCTCCACTTT CASSTSSLLYNSPLHF
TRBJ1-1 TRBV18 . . TGTGCCAGCTCAAGTATGTACACTGAAGCTTTCTTT CASSSMYTEAFF
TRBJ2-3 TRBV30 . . TGTGCCTGGAGTAGGGCCCCCAGCACAGATACGCAGTATTTT CAWSRAPSTDTQYF
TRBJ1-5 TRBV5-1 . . TGCGCCAGCAGCCCGACGACGGGCGGCAATCAGCCCCAGCATTTT CASSPTTGGNQPQHF
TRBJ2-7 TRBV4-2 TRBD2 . TGTGCCAGCAGCCGAGCCGGGACTAGCGGGACTTACGAGCAGTACTTC CASSRAGTSGTYEQYF
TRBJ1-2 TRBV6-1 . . TGTGCCAGCAGTGAAATCAGCTATGGCTACACCTTC CASSEISYGYTF
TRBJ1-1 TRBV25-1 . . TGTGCCAGCAGTGATTGGTCGGTTGGGGCTTTCTTT CASSDWSVGAFF
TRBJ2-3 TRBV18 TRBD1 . TGTGCCAGCTCACTTATGCATGTTTGGACAGGGGAGGCAGATACGCAGTATTTT CASSLMHVWTGEADTQYF
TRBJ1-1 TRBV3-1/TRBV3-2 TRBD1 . TGTGCCAGCGGGGAGGGGGCCGTTTCGGAAGCTTTCTTT CASGEGAVSEAFF
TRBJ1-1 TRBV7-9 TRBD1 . TGTGCCAGCATCATGGGACAGGGGGAGACTGAAGCTTTCTTT CASIMGQGETEAFF